A selection of T cell receptor beta chains follows, all from one sample in a study of cytomegalovirus exposure and HLA in healthy donors. Method: immunoSEQ multiplex PCR; TCRdb's copy keeps in-frame clones and lacks some. Counted here are under 150,000 clones, over 8% occurring once; the ten biggest clones make up approximately 1.8%. The sequenced material came from PBMCs. The receptor source for this set is a male donor in good health and CMV-seronegative. Both conserved end residues are part of each CDR3. The order of the fields is V gene, D gene, J gene, CDR3 length, clone size, CDR3 protein, CDR3 DNA. D genes are given only for firm matches. Where a row states a size, it is once, few, many or the class of an expanded clone; other rows omit it.

TRBV13	TRBD2	TRBJ2-3	19	-	CASSLGGTSGRGGTDTQYF	TGTGCCAGCAGCTTGGGAGGGACTAGCGGGAGAGGGGGCACAGATACGCAGTATTTT
TRBV28	TRBD1	TRBJ2-7	16	-	CASSLDLRDRSYEQYF	TGTGCCAGCAGTTTAGATCTTAGGGACAGGTCCTACGAGCAGTACTTC
TRBV30	-	TRBJ1-3	15	few	CAWTRQASSGNTIYF	TGTGCCTGGACGCGACAGGCGAGCTCTGGAAACACCATATATTTT
TRBV5-1	TRBD1	TRBJ1-6	14	few	CASSLEVQGAPLHF	TGCGCCAGCAGCTTGGAGGTACAGGGGGCCCCCCTCCACTTT
TRBV2	TRBD2	TRBJ2-1	14	few	CASSRLAVYNEQFF	TGTGCCAGCAGTCGACTAGCGGTCTACAATGAGCAGTTCTTC
TRBV28	-	TRBJ1-1	14	-	CASSLWPMNTEAFF	TGTGCCAGCAGCTTGTGGCCCATGAACACTGAAGCTTTCTTT
TRBV2	-	TRBJ1-1	12	few	CASTGSVTEAFF	TGTGCCAGCACAGGTTCGGTAACTGAAGCTTTCTTT
TRBV4-1	-	TRBJ2-6	22	few	CASSQDLSPRFRDLSGANVLTF	TGCGCCAGCAGCCAAGACTTATCCCCCAGGTTCCGGGATCTCTCTGGGGCCAACGTCCTGACTTTC
TRBV7-2	TRBD1	TRBJ1-2	15	few	CASSLKGALLPGYTF	TGTGCCAGCAGTTTAAAGGGGGCGCTGCTTCCTGGCTACACCTTC
TRBV27	TRBD1	TRBJ1-5	14	-	CASSVTGGSQPQHF	TGTGCCAGCAGTGTGACAGGGGGCAGTCAGCCCCAGCATTTT
TRBV2	TRBD1	TRBJ2-3	19	few	CASRGPPGQGVREGDTQYF	TGTGCCAGCAGGGGACCTCCGGGACAGGGGGTTAGGGAGGGAGATACGCAGTATTTT
TRBV11-2	TRBD1	TRBJ2-5	15	-	CASSADRGRGGTQYF	TGTGCCAGCAGCGCGGACAGGGGGCGAGGGGGGACCCAGTACTTC
TRBV7-2	-	TRBJ1-2	16	-	CASSLGAGAEGRGYTF	TGTGCCAGCAGCTTAGGGGCGGGGGCGGAGGGGAGAGGCTACACCTTC
TRBV13	TRBD2	TRBJ2-1	18	few	CASSIRPGAGGPYNEQFF	TGTGCCAGCAGCATACGTCCTGGTGCGGGAGGTCCCTACAATGAGCAGTTCTTC
TRBV9	-	TRBJ2-3	14	few	CASSYRVSADTQYF	TGTGCCAGCAGCTACCGGGTCTCAGCGGATACGCAGTATTTT
TRBV25-1	TRBD1	TRBJ2-7	14	-	CASSLAGGSYEQYF	TGTGCCAGCAGTCTGGCAGGGGGTTCCTACGAGCAGTACTTC
TRBV28	-	TRBJ2-7	14	-	CASSPQAWRGEQYF	TGTGCCAGCAGTCCTCAGGCCTGGCGAGGGGAGCAGTACTTC
TRBV6-1	TRBD2	TRBJ2-7	13	few	CASSERGVYEQYF	TGTGCCAGCAGTGAACGGGGGGTCTACGAGCAGTACTTC
TRBV28	-	TRBJ1-1	13	few	CASRATGNTEAFF	TGTGCCAGCAGGGCGACAGGGAACACTGAAGCTTTCTTT
TRBV19	TRBD2	TRBJ2-2	15	-	CASSIGGGNTGELFF	TGTGCCAGTAGTATAGGCGGGGGGAACACCGGGGAGCTGTTTTTT
TRBV6-5	-	TRBJ1-1	12	-	CASSQGRDGTFF	TGTGCCAGCAGCCAGGGAAGGGATGGGACTTTCTTT
TRBV4-3	TRBD2	TRBJ2-1	18	few	CASSQDVRRRGSYNEQFF	TGCGCCAGCAGCCAAGATGTGCGTCGGCGGGGGAGCTACAATGAGCAGTTCTTC
TRBV5-3	-	TRBJ2-1	12	few	CARSLGRGGQFF	TGTGCCAGAAGCTTGGGTAGGGGTGGGCAGTTCTTC
TRBV7-3	TRBD2	TRBJ2-6	17	-	CASSPISGSSGANVLTF	TGTGCCAGCAGCCCTATCAGCGGGAGCTCTGGGGCCAACGTCCTGACTTTC